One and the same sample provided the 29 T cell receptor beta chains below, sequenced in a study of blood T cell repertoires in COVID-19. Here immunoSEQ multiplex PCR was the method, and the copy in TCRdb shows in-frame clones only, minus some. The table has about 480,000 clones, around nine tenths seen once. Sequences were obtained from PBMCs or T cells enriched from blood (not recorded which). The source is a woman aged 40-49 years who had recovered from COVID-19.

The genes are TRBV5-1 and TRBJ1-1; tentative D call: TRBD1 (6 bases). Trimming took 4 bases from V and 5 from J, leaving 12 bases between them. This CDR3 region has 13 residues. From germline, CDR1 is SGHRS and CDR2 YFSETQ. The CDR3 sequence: CASSEQGGTEAFF. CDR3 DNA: TGCGCCAGCAGCGAACAGGGAGGGACTGAAGCTTTCTTT.

CDR3 loop: CASSPDSGRWQYF. The CDR3 region has the DNA TGTGCCAGCAGTCCAGATTCGGGGAGGTGGCAGTACTTC. The rearrangement uses TRBV6-5 and TRBJ2-7; possibly TRBD2 for D (6 bases). This CDR3 is 13 amino acids long. Germline V gene lookup returns CDR1 MNHEY and CDR2 SVGAGI. V gave up 5 bases and J gave up 9 bases, with 17 bases separating them.

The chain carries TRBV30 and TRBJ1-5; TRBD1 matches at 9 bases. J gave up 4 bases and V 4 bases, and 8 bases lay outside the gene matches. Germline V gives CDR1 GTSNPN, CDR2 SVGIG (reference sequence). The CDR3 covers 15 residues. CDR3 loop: CAWTTGQGPNQPQHF. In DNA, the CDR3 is TGTGCCTGGACCACAGGACAGGGGCCAAATCAGCCCCAGCATTTT.

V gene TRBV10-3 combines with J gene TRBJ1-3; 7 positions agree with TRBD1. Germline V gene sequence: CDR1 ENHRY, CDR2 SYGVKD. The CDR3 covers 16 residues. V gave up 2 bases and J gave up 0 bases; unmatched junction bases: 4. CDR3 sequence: CAISEIGTVSGNTIYF. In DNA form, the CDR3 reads TGTGCCATCAGTGAGATCGGGACAGTCTCTGGAAACACCATATATTTT.

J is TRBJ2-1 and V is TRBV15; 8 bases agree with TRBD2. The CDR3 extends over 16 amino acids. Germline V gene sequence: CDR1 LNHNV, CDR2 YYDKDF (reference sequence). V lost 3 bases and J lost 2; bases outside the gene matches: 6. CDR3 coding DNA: TGTGCCACCAGCAGCACTAGCGGCACCCCCTACAATGAGCAGTTCTTC. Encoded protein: CATSSTSGTPYNEQFF.

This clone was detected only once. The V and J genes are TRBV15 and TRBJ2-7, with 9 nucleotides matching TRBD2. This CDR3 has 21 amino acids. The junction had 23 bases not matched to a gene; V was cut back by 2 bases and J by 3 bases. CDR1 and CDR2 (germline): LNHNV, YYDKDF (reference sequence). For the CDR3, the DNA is TGTGCCACCAGCAGACTACCTTTTCCGGGGGCGGCGACTAGCGGCTTCTACGAGCAGTACTTC. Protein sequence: CATSRLPFPGAATSGFYEQYF.

The CDR3 DNA reads TGTGCCAGCAGGAGTGTCGGGACTAGCGTCAATGAGCAGTTCTTC. It codes for CASRSVGTSVNEQFF. This chain joins TRBV6-5 and TRBJ2-1, with TRBD2 matching 10 bases. The CDR3 contains 15 residues. The germline V gene has CDR1 MNHEY and CDR2 SVGAGI. V shed 6 bases, J shed 6 bases, and the junction held 8 bases outside the gene matches.

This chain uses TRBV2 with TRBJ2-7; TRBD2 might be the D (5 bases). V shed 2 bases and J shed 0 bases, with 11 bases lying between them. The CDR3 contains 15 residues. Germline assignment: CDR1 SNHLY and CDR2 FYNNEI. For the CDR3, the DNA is TGTGCCAGCAGTGAAACCGGACTCCTCTCCTACGAGCAGTACTTC. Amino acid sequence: CASSETGLLSYEQYF.

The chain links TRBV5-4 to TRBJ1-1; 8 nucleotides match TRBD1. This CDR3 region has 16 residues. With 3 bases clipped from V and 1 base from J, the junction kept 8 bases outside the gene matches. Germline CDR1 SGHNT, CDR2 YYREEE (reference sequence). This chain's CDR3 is CASSSGQGLGNTEAFF. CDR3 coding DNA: TGTGCCAGCAGCTCCGGACAGGGCCTAGGGAACACTGAAGCTTTCTTT.

The chain's CDR3 is CATSGRAGNTIYF. The CDR3 region has the DNA TGTGCCACCAGTGGGAGGGCTGGAAACACCATATATTTT. This chain uses TRBV15 with TRBJ1-3; D remains unclear. From germline, CDR1 is LNHNV and CDR2 YYDKDF (reference sequence). Between the trimmed V and J ends, which lost 6 bases and 2 bases, there was a span of 8 bases. The length of the CDR3 is 13 residues.

Here the CDR3 reads CASSPGQGAAGNTIYF. CDR3 coding DNA: TGTGCCAGCAGCCCCGGACAGGGGGCCGCTGGAAACACCATATATTTT. The rearrangement links TRBV7-2 to TRBJ1-3; 11 nucleotides line up with TRBD1. J gave up 2 bases and V 5 bases, and 5 bases lay outside the gene matches. The CDR3 spans 16 residues. Per the germline V gene, CDR1 is SGHTA and CDR2 is FQGNSA.

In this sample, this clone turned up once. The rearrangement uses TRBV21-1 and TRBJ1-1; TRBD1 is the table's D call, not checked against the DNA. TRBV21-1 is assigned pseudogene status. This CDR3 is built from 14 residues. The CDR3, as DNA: TGTGCCAGCAGGAGAATAGAGACAGGTATCACACCCCCCTTT. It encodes CASRRIETGITPPF.

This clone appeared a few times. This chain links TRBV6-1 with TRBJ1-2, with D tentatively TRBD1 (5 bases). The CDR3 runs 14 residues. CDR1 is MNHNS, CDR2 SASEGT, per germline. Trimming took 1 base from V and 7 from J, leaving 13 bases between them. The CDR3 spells CASSEGWGDGGYTF. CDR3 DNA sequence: TGTGCCAGCAGTGAAGGGTGGGGGGATGGTGGCTACACCTTC.

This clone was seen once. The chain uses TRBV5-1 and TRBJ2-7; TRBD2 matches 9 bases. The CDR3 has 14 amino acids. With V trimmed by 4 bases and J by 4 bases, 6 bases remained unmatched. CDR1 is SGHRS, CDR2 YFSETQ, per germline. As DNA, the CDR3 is TGCGCCAGCAGCCCCGGGACTAGCTTTTACGAGCAGTACTTC. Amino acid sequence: CASSPGTSFYEQYF.

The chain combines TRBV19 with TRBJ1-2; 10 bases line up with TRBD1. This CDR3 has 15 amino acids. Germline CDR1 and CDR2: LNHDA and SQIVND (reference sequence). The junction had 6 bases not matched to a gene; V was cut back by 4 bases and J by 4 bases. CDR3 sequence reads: CASSTGTGALYGYTF. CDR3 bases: TGTGCCAGTAGTACCGGGACAGGGGCCCTCTATGGCTACACCTTC.

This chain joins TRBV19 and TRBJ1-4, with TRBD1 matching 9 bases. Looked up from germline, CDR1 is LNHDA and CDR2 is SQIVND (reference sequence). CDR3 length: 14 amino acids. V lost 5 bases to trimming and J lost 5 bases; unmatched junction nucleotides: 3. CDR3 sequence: CASSLTGGNEKLFF. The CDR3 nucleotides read TGTGCCAGTAGTTTGACAGGGGGAAATGAAAAACTGTTTTTT.

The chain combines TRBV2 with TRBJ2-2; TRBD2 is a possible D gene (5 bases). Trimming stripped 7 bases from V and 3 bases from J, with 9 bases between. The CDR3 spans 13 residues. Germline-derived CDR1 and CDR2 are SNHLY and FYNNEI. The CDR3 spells CASKLVYTGELFF. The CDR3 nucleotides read TGTGCCAGCAAACTAGTTTACACCGGGGAGCTGTTTTTT.

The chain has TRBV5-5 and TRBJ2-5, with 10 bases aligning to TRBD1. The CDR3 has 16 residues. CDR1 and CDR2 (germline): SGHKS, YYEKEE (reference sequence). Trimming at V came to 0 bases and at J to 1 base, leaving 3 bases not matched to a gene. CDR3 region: CASSLGTGGTQETQYF. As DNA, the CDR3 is TGTGCCAGCAGCTTGGGGACAGGGGGTACCCAAGAGACCCAGTACTTC.

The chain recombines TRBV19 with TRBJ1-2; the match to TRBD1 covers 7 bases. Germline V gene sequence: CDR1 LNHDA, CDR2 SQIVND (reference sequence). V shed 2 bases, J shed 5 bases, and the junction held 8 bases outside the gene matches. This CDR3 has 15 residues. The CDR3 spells CASSISTGLGYGYTF. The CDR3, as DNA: TGTGCCAGTAGTATATCGACAGGGCTGGGGTATGGCTACACCTTC.

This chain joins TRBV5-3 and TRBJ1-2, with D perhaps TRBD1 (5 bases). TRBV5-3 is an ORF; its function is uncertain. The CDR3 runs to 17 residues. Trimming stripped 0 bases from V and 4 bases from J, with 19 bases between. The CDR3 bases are TGTGCCAGAAGCTTGGGAGGAAGTGTCCCCGGGGGCTATGGCTACACCTTC. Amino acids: CARSLGGSVPGGYGYTF.

CDR3 in DNA: TGTGCCACCAGCAGAGATACAGATCACACCTTC. Residues: CATSRDTDHTF. V and J are TRBV15 and TRBJ1-2; D unclear. Trimming stripped 0 bases from V and 12 bases from J, with 8 bases between. This CDR3 region has 11 residues. Germline CDR1 LNHNV, CDR2 YYDKDF (reference sequence).

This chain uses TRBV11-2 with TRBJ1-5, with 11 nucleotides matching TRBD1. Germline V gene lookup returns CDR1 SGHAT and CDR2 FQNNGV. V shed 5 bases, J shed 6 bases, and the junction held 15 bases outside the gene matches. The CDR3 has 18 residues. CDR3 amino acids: CASSRLRTGGLVGQPQHF. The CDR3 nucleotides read TGTGCCAGCAGCCGACTTAGGACAGGGGGCCTTGTTGGTCAGCCCCAGCATTTT.

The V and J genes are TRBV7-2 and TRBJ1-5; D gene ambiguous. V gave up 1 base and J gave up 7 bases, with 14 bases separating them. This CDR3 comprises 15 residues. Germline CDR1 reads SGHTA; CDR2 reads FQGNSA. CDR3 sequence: CASSLGRNSVQPQHF. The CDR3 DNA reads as TGTGCCAGCAGCTTAGGGAGGAACTCGGTGCAGCCCCAGCATTTT.

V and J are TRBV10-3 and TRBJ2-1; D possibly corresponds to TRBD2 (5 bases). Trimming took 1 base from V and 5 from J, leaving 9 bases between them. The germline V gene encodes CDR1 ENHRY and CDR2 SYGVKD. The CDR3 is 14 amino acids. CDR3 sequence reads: CAISELNGDNEQFF. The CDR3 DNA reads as TGTGCCATCAGTGAGTTGAACGGGGACAATGAGCAGTTCTTC.

CDR3: CASSISGSGTYGYTF. CDR3 nucleotide sequence: TGTGCCAGCAGCATATCAGGGTCGGGGACTTATGGCTACACCTTC. This sequence joins TRBV6-5 and TRBJ1-2, with a possible D match to TRBD1 (5 bases). This CDR3 is built from 15 residues. The V end lost 6 bases, the J end lost 5 bases, and 19 bases lay between the germline ends. Germline V gives CDR1 MNHEY, CDR2 SVGAGI.

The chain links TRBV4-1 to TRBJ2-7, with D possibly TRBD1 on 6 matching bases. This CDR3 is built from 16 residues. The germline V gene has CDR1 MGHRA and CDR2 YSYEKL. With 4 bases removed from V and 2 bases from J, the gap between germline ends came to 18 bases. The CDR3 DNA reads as TGCGCCAGCAGCCCCATGAAACAACAGGGACCCTACGAGCAGTACTTC. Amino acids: CASSPMKQQGPYEQYF.

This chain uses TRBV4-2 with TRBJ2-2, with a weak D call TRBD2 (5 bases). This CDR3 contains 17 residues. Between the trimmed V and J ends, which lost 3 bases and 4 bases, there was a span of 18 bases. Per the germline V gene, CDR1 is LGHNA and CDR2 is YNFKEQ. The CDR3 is CASSHSSPVWGTGELFF. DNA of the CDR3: TGTGCCAGCAGCCACTCTAGCCCCGTATGGGGCACCGGGGAGCTGTTTTTT.

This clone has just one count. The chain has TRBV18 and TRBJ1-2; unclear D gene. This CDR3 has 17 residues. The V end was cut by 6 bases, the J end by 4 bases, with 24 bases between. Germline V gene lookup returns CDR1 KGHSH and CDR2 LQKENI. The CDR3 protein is CASSPYSMGGQPYGYTF. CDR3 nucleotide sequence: TGTGCCAGCTCCCCTTATAGTATGGGCGGGCAACCCTATGGCTACACCTTC.

CDR3 sequence: CASSQGLAGRERYNEQFF. CDR3 DNA sequence: TGTGCCAGCAGCCAAGGTTTAGCGGGAAGGGAGAGATACAATGAGCAGTTCTTC. V gene TRBV14 combines with J gene TRBJ2-1; 8 bases map to TRBD2. V lost 1 base and J lost 4; bases outside the gene matches: 12. The germline V gene has CDR1 SGHDN and CDR2 FVKESK. This CDR3 has 18 amino acids.